This TCR beta chain was recovered during a study of T cells in Graves' hyperthyroidism and ophthalmopathy. This CDR3 is 15 amino acids long. Losses at the gene ends were 3 bases for V and 0 bases for J; bases not matched to a gene: 3. CDR1 SEHNR and CDR2 FQNEAQ come from the germline V gene (reference sequence). TCR beta CDR3 sequences were amplified from RNA transcripts. The HTBI primer set drove a first-round RT-PCR of the TCR CDR3. Each CDR3 protein is one row after TCRdb ran MiXCR on the multiplex PCR reads. Of about 350,000 distinct CDR3 sequences listed, around 13% are singletons. This clonotype was seen repeatedly, ten times or more.

The J gene is TRBJ2-5, the V gene TRBV7-9, with TRBD2 matching over 8 bases. Sequencing input: blood. The TCR originated in a woman aged 25 to 45 with Graves' hyperthyroidism. The CDR3 loop is CASSFWRGDQETQYF. CDR3 in DNA: TGTGCCAGCAGCTTCTGGCGGGGGGACCAAGAGACCCAGTACTTC. Full variable domain (rest looked up from reference TRBV7-9 and TRBJ2-5): DTGVSQNPRHKITKRGQNVTFRCDPISEHNRLYWYRQTLGQGPEFLTYFQNEAQLEKSRLLSDRFSAERPKGSFSTLEIQRTEQGDSAMYLCASSFWRGDQETQYFGPGTRLLVL.